Listed here is a single T cell receptor beta chain. Researchers ran the PCR with 60 Vbeta and 13 Jbeta primers. The method was immunoSEQ multiplex PCR; TCRdb's version includes in-frame clones alone and lacks a portion of them. The sample records roughly 100,000 clones, approximately 80% being singletons. V lost 7 bases, J lost 4 bases, and 8 bases stayed unmatched. This CDR3 region has 14 residues. Germline V lookup: CDR1 SGDLS, CDR2 YYNGEE. This sample stems from a study of cytomegalovirus exposure and HLA in healthy donors. Sequenced: PBMCs. The sequence came from a male donor in good health and CMV-seropositive. The V and J genes are TRBV9 and TRBJ2-3; 8 nucleotides line up with TRBD1. The CDR3 nucleotides read TGTGCCAGCGGTGGACAGGGAGCTTCAGATACGCAGTATTTT. Translated: CASGGQGASDTQYF.